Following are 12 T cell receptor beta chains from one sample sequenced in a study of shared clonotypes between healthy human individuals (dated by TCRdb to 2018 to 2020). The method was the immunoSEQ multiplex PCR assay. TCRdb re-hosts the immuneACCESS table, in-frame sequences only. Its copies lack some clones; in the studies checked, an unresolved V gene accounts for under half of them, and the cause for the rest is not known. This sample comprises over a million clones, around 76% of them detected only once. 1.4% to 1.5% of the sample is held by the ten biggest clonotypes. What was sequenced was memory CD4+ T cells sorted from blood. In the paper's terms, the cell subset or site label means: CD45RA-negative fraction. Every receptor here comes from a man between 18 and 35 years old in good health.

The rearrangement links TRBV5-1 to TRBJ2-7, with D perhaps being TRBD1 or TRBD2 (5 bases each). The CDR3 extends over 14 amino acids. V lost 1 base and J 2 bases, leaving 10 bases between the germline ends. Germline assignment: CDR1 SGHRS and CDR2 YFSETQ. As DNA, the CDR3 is TGCGCCAGCAGCTTGTGGGACGGACCCTACGAGCAGTACTTC. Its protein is CASSLWDGPYEQYF.

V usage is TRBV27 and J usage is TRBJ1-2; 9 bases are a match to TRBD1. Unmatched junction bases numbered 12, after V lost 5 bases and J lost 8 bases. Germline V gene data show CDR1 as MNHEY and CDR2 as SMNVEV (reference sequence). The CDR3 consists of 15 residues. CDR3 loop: CASSDWGQGGGGYTF. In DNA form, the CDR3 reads TGTGCCAGCAGTGACTGGGGACAGGGAGGAGGGGGCTACACCTTC.

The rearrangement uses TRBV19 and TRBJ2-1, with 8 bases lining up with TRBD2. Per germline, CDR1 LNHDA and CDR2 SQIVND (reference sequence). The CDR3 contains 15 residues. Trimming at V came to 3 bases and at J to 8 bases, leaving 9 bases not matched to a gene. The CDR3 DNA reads TGTGCCAGTAGTATCATGCTAGCGGGTGTACATGAGCAGTTCTTC. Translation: CASSIMLAGVHEQFF.

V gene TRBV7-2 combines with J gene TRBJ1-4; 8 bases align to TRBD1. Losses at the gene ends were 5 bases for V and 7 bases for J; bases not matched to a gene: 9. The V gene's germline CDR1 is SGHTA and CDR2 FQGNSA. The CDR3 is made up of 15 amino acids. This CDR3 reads CASSLRQGLGEKLFF. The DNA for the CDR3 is TGTGCCAGCAGCCTCCGACAGGGGTTGGGTGAAAAACTGTTTTTT.

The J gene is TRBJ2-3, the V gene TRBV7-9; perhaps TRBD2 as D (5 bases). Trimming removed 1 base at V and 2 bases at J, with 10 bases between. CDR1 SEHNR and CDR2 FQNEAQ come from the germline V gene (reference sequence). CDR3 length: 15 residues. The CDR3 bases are TGTGCCAGCAGCTTAGGGACTTCCCTCACAGATACGCAGTATTTT. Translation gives CASSLGTSLTDTQYF. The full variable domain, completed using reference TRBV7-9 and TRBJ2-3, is DTGVSQNPRHKITKRGQNVTFRCDPISEHNRLYWYRQTLGQGPEFLTYFQNEAQLEKSRLLSDRFSAERPKGSFSTLEIQRTEQGDSAMYLCASSLGTSLTDTQYFGPGTRLTVL.

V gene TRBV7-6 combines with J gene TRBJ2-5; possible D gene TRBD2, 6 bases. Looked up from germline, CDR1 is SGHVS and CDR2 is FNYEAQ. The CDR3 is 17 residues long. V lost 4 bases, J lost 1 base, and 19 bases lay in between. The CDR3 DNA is TGTGCCAGCAGCTGGGGCAGGGTGGAGGGGCTCCAAGAGACCCAGTACTTC. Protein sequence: CASSWGRVEGLQETQYF.

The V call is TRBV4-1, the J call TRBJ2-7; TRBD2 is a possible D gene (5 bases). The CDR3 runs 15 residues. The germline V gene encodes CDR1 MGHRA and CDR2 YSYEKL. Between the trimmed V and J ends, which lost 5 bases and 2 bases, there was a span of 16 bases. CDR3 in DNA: TGCGCCAGCAGCAGTCCCCCCATCGGGGCCTACGAGCAGTACTTC. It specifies CASSSPPIGAYEQYF.

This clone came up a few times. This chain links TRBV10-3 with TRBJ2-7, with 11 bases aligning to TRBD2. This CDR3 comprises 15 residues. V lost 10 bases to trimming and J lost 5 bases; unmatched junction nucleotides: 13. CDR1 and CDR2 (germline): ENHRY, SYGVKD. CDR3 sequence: CASQRTSGGNDEQYF. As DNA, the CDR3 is TGTGCCAGTCAACGCACTAGCGGGGGTAACGACGAGCAGTACTTC.

The DNA for the CDR3 is TGCGCCAGCAGCTTGCGCCCAGGGGAATCCTACGAGCAGTACTTC. Amino acids: CASSLRPGESYEQYF. V usage is TRBV5-1 and J usage is TRBJ2-7, with D tentatively TRBD1 (6 bases). Per the germline V gene, CDR1 is SGHRS and CDR2 is YFSETQ. This CDR3 comprises 15 residues. V was cut by 1 base and J by 1 base, with 12 bases left in between.

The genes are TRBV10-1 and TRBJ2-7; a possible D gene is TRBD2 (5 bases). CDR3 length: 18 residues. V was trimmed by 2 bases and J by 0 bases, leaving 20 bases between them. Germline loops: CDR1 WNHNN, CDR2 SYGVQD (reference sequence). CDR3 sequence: CASSESGRGALSSYEQYF. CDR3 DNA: TGCGCCAGCAGTGAGAGCGGTCGGGGAGCGTTGAGCTCCTACGAGCAGTACTTC.

The CDR3 loop is CASSVRDRAYSGANVLTF. In DNA form, the CDR3 reads TGTGCCAGCAGTGTCCGGGACAGGGCCTATTCTGGGGCCAACGTCCTGACTTTC. The chain carries TRBV6-1 and TRBJ2-6; 9 nucleotides agree with TRBD1. This CDR3 region has 18 residues. Trimming at V came to 4 bases and at J to 1 base, leaving 8 bases not matched to a gene. CDR1 MNHNS and CDR2 SASEGT come from the germline V gene.

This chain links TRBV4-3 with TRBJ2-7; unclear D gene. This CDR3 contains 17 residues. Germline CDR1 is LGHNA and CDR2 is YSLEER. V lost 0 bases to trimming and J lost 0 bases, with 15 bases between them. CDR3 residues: CASSQDIPSTFSYEQYF. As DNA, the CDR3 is TGCGCCAGCAGCCAAGACATACCAAGCACCTTCTCCTACGAGCAGTACTTC.